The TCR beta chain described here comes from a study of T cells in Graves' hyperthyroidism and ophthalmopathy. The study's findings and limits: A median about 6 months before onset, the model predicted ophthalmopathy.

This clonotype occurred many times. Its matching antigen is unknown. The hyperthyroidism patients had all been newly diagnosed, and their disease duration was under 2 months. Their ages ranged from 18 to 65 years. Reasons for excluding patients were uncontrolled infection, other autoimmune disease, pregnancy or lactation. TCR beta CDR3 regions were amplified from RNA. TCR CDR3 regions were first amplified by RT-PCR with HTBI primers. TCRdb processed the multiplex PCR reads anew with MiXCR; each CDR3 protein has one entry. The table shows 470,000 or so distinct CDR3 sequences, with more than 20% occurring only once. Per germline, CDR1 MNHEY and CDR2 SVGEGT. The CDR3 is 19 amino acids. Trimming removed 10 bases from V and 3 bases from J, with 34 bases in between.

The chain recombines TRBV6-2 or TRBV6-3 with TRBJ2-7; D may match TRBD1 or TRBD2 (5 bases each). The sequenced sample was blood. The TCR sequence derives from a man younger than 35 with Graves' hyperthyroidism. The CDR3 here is CATQGPRKIGANLRYEQYF. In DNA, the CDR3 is TGTGCCACCCAAGGACCTCGCAAAATCGGGGCAAATCTTCGCTACGAGCAGTACTTC.